These 10 T cell receptor beta chains came from one sample sequenced in a study of OX40 agonist ivuxolimab in advanced cancers. Receptor amplification or capture employed the immunoSEQ multiplex PCR assay. TCRdb obtained this table from immuneACCESS and retained in-frame rearrangements with V and J assigned. These tables miss some clones; where compared with another copy, unresolved V genes account for less than half of the shortfall, and the remainder is unexplained. The sample contains about 6,300 clones, 70% to 80% of them found a single time. The top ten clones comprise around 60% of the sample. Here the sequenced sample was CD4+ or CD8+ T cells sorted from blood, taken in a trial of the OX40 agonist ivuxolimab. The source of these receptors is an adult with an advanced solid tumor such as melanoma, head and neck, liver or kidney cancer.

The sample holds a few counts of this clone. This chain connects TRBV5-1 to TRBJ2-5; weak D call: TRBD2 (5 bases). Trimming took off 2 bases at V and 4 bases at J, with 12 bases between the two ends. CDR3 length: 14 amino acids. Per the germline V gene, CDR1 is SGHRS and CDR2 is YFSETQ. CDR3 sequence: CASSFSGSGETQYF. The DNA for the CDR3 is TGCGCCAGCAGCTTCTCGGGGTCGGGAGAGACCCAGTACTTC. The whole variable domain, remainder taken from reference TRBV5-1 and TRBJ2-5, is KAGVTQTPRYLIKTRGQQVTLSCSPISGHRSVSWYQQTPGQGLQFLFEYFSETQRNKGNFPGRFSGRQFSNSRSEMNVSTLELGDSALYLCASSFSGSGETQYFGPGTRLLVL.

This clone was picked up a small number of times. The chain uses TRBV7-2 and TRBJ2-5; tentatively, D is TRBD2 (5 bases). Germline CDR1 SGHTA, CDR2 FQGNSA. The V end was cut by 3 bases, the J end by 5 bases, with 13 bases between. The CDR3 extends over 14 amino acids. In DNA, the CDR3 is TGTGCCAGCAGCTTGGACGGACTCTGGGAGACCCAGTACTTC. Its protein product is CASSLDGLWETQYF.

The V gene is TRBV9, the J gene TRBJ2-3; 14 bases line up with TRBD2. This CDR3 contains 17 residues. The V segment lost 4 bases and the J segment 3 bases; nucleotides outside the gene matches: 7. Germline V gene data show CDR1 as SGDLS and CDR2 as YYNGEE. This CDR3 is CASSPRLAGGLTDTQYF. The DNA of the CDR3 is TGTGCCAGCAGCCCCAGACTAGCGGGGGGGTTGACAGATACGCAGTATTTT.

V is TRBV5-1 and J is TRBJ2-7; 9 bases agree with TRBD1. Germline lookup yields CDR1 SGHRS and CDR2 YFSETQ. Trimming cost V 8 bases and J 3 bases; bases outside gene matches: 9. The CDR3 has 14 amino acids. CDR3 in amino acids: CASSRDRDFYEQYF. In DNA form, the CDR3 reads TGCGCCAGTTCACGGGACAGGGACTTCTACGAGCAGTACTTC.

The sample holds a few counts of this clone. The chain recombines TRBV9 with TRBJ1-5, with D unresolved. V was cut by 3 bases and J by 3 bases, with 10 bases left in between. CDR3 length equals 14 residues. Germline V lookup: CDR1 SGDLS, CDR2 YYNGEE. CDR3 amino acids: CASSGGGLNQPQHF. The CDR3 nucleotides are TGTGCCAGCAGCGGGGGAGGACTCAATCAGCCCCAGCATTTT.

This sequence joins TRBV4-3 and TRBJ1-1; the D is unclear. In germline, CDR1 is LGHNA, CDR2 YSLEER. Trimming left V 0 bases short and J 0 bases short, with 17 bases between. The CDR3 has 18 residues. CDR3 in DNA: TGCGCCAGCAGCCAAGAGAGGTATGAGGTGATTTTGAACACTGAAGCTTTCTTT. The encoded protein is CASSQERYEVILNTEAFF.

This clone was seen just once. The chain joins TRBV19 to TRBJ2-7, with 11 bases identical to TRBD1. This CDR3 has 14 amino acids. V dropped 3 bases and J dropped 3; count of bases not matched to a gene: 1. CDR1 and CDR2 (germline): LNHDA, SQIVND (reference sequence). CDR3 coding DNA: TGTGCCAGTAGTATTGGGACAGGGGGCTACGAGCAGTACTTC. Residues: CASSIGTGGYEQYF.

The chain is built from TRBV7-3 and TRBJ2-3, with 8 bases matching TRBD1. CDR1 and CDR2 from the germline V gene are SGHTA and FQGTGA. J gave up 3 bases and V 2 bases, and 1 base lay outside the gene matches. The CDR3 extends over 14 amino acids. The CDR3 coding sequence is TGTGCCAGCAGCTTACAGGGGGCTACAGATACGCAGTATTTT. It codes for CASSLQGATDTQYF.

The chain recombines TRBV5-8 with TRBJ2-1, with D possibly TRBD2 on 7 matching bases. V lost 4 bases, J lost 8 bases, and 16 bases lay in between. Germline CDR1 reads SGHTS; CDR2 reads YDEGEE. The CDR3 totals 14 residues. In DNA, the CDR3 is TGTGCCAGCAGCCCCCTCGGGGGGCGCGATGAGCAGTTCTTC. Amino acid sequence: CASSPLGGRDEQFF.

V and J are TRBV9 and TRBJ2-7; no clear D gene. The CDR3 has 14 amino acids. Trimming took off 0 bases at V and 3 bases at J, with 10 bases between the two ends. Germline lookup yields CDR1 SGDLS and CDR2 YYNGEE. CDR3 sequence (DNA): TGTGCCAGCAGCGTAGGGTCCGGAGACTACGAGCAGTACTTC. Translating it yields CASSVGSGDYEQYF.